This T cell receptor beta chain emerged from a study of blood T cell repertoires in COVID-19 (dated by TCRdb to about 2020). Context from the whole study: Samples covering the acute and convalescent phases of COVID-19 were provided by collaborators in the United States, Italy and Spain. The prospective study material was composed of cDNA or gDNA derived from T cells, B-cell-depleted T cells, or PBMCs. Sample metadata almost always included a de-identified subject ID, COVID-19 status, age in years and sex. The repertoires were released in a freely available public database meant as a resource for research on the immune response to SARS-CoV-2. The dataset comprised deeply sampled blood TCRbeta repertoires from subjects exposed to, actively infected with, or recovered from COVID-19. HLA class I and class II types, where available, came from metadata supplied by the sample provider rather than from assay-based typing. Samples were obtained from the ongoing ImmuneRACE study (first 160 participants) and from about 1,300 subjects provided by 6 global collaborators.

The paper's findings and limits, for the study overall: The amount of clinical and demographic metadata varied by source and participant and was provided uncurated.

The cysteine opens and the phenylalanine closes a CDR3 of 17 amino acids. Only the CDR3 portion is preserved as DNA: 51 bases, with reading frame beginning at the first base. The junction carries 17 bases between V and J, which are trimmed by 0 bases and 3 bases respectively. The germline V gene yields LGHNA for CDR1 and YNFKEQ for CDR2. This clone is a singleton in its sample. No antigen is known for it. There are no base qualities to consult, and no much larger clone falls within one base. The immunoSEQ Assay, a bias-controlled multiplex PCR, was used to amplify TCRbeta CDR3 regions from genomic DNA. As for how the authors treated the data: The number of nucleated cells in each sample was estimated from the amplification of reference gene primers within the assay. To quantify the absolute abundance of each unique TCRbeta CDR3 rearrangement, sequence reads were collapsed and filtered. For each sample, productive Simpson clonality was calculated as the square root of Simpson's diversity index across productive rearrangements. The source is immuneACCESS, and TCRdb retained only in-frame sequences with V and J called. Part of the clones is not carried over; for the studies checked, unresolved V genes explain less than half of this, and the remainder is unexplained. V and J calls and clone size are copied from that table; D and trimming were computed from the DNA. In all, the sample holds 90,000 to 130,000 clones, and approximately 83% of those were seen once. Clones ranked in the top ten supply just over 4% of the sample.

Each collaborating institution followed its own protocols to collect whole blood in K2EDTA tubes. For TCRbeta analysis, collaborators shipped samples in one of three forms: frozen whole blood, isolated PBMCs, or DNA extracted from either of those sample types. Sample: peripheral blood. This TCR came from a woman between 65 and 79 years old with acute or convalescent COVID-19. The rearranged segments are TRBV4-2 and TRBJ2-5, with no confidently assigned D gene. The CDR3 reads CASSQDFRLGMKETQYF. The DNA is as follows: TGTGCCAGCAGCCAAGATTTTAGGCTGGGCATGAAAGAGACCCAGTACTTC.